This T cell receptor beta chain was retrieved from a study of Graves' ophthalmopathy and Graves' hyperthyroidism. Study conclusions and caveats: The authors also found most expanded thyroid clonotypes above 0.001 frequency in blood.

CDR3 length: 12 residues. Trimming took off 1 base at V and 13 bases at J, with 13 bases between the two ends. Germline lookup yields CDR1 LNHNV and CDR2 YYDKDF (reference sequence). Sampling over 8 ml of fresh peripheral blood provided the PBMCs. Researchers took RNA transcripts and amplified TCR beta CDR3 regions from them. First-round RT-PCR with HTBI primers preceded a second-round multiplex PCR. MiXCR, run by TCRdb on the multiplex PCR reads, gives a single entry per CDR3 protein. Seen here are about 230,000 distinct CDR3 sequences, around 42% observed once, and the top ten hold less than 60%. The table lists this clonotype with many counts. Its antigen is not known.

What was sequenced was peripheral blood. The V and J genes are TRBV15 and TRBJ1-1, with D perhaps matching TRBD1 (6 bases). This sequence originates from an adult man with Graves' ophthalmopathy. CDR3 sequence reads: CATSRGGGRVFF. DNA for the CDR3: TGTGCCACCAGCAGAGGGGGGGGGCGGGTTTTCTTT.